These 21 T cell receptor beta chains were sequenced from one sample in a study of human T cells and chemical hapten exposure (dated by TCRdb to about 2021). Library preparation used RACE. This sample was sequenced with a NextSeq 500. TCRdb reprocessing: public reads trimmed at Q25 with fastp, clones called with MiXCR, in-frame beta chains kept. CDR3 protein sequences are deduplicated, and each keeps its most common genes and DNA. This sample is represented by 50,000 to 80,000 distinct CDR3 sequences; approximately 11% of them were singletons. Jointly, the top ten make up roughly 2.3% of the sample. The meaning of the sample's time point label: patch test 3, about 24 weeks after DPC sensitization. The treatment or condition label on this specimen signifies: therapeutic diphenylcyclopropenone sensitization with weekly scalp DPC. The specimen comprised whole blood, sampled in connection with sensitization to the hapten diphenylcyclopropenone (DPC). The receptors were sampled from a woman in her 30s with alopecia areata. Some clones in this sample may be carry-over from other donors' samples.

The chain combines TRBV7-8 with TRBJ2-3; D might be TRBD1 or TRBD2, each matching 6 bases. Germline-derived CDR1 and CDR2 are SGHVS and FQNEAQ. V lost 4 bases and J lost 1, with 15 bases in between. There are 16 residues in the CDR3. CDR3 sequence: CASSSLRRGGTDTQYF. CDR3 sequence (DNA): TGTGCCAGCAGCTCTCTGAGGAGGGGGGGCACAGATACGCAGTATTTT.

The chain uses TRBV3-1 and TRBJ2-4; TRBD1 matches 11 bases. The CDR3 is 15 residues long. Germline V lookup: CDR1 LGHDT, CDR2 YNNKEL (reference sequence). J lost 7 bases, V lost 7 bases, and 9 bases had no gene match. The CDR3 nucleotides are TGTGCCAGCACGAAAGCGGACAGGGGGCATAACATTCAGTACTTC. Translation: CASTKADRGHNIQYF. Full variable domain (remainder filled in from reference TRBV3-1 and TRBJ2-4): DTAVSQTPKYLVTQMGNDKSIKCEQNLGHDTMYWYKQDSKKFLKIMFSYNNKELIINETVPNRFSPKSPDKAHLNLHINSLELGDSAVYFCASTKADRGHNIQYFGAGTRLSVL.

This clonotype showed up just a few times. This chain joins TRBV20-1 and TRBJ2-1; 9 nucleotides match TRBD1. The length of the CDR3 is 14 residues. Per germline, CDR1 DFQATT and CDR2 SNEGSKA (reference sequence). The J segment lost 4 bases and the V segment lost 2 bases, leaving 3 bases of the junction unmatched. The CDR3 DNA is TGCAGTGCTAGATGGGACAGGGAATACAATGAGCAGTTCTTC. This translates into CSARWDREYNEQFF.

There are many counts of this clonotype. The CDR3 sequence is CASSEPGQNQETQYF. CDR3 DNA: TGTGCCAGCAGTGAACCGGGACAAAACCAAGAGACCCAGTACTTC. The V and J genes are TRBV6-7 and TRBJ2-5; weak D call: TRBD1 (6 bases). TRBV6-7 is treated as an ORF (open reading frame) with a function not yet certain. The CDR3 is 15 residues long. V lost 5 bases and J 0 bases, leaving 13 bases between the germline ends.

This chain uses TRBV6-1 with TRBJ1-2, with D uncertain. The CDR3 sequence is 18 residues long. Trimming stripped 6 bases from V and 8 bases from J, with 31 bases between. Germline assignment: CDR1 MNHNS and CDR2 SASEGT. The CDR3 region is CASSYGGSRRVVSRGYTF. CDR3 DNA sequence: TGTGCCAGCAGCTACGGCGGGTCACGGCGGGTCGTATCGAGAGGCTACACCTTC.

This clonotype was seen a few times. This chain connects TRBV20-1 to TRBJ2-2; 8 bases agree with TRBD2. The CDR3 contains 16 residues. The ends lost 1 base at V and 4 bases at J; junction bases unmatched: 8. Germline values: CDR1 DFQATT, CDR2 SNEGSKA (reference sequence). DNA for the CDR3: TGCAGTGCTAGAGGACTAGCGAAGAGTTCCACCGGGGAGCTGTTTTTT. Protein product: CSARGLAKSSTGELFF.

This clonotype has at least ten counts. Written as DNA, the CDR3 is TGTGCCAGCAGTCCTAGACAGATCAATCAGCCCCAGCATTTT. Protein: CASSPRQINQPQHF. This chain joins TRBV27 and TRBJ1-5, with D possibly TRBD1 on 5 matching bases. Germline CDR1 is MNHEY and CDR2 is SMNVEV (reference sequence). The CDR3 consists of 14 residues. V lost 5 bases and J lost 3, with 11 bases in between.

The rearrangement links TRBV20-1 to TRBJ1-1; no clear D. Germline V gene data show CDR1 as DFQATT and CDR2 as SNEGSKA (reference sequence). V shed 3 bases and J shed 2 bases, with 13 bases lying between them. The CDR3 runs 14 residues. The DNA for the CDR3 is TGCAGTGCTAGCCCCACGGGGTTAAACACTGAAGCTTTCTTT. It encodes CSASPTGLNTEAFF.

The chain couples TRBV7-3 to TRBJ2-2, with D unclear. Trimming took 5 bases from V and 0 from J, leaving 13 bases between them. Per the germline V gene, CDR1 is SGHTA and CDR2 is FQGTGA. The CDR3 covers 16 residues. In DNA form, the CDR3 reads TGTGCCAGCAGCCCACTGGACCGCGCGAACACCGGGGAGCTGTTTTTT. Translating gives CASSPLDRANTGELFF.

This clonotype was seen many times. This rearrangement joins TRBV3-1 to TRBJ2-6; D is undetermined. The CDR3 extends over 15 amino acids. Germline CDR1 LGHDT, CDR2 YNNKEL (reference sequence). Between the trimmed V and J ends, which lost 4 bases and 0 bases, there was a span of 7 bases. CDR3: CASSRLDSGANVLTF. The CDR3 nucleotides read TGTGCCAGCAGCCGTCTGGACTCTGGGGCCAACGTCCTGACTTTC.

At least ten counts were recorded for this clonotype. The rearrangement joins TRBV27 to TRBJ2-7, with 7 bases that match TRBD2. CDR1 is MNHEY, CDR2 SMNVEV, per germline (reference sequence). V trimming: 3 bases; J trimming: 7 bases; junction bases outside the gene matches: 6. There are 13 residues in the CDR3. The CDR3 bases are TGTGCCAGCAGTTTCGGGGGGTCGAGGGAGCAGTACTTC. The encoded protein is CASSFGGSREQYF.

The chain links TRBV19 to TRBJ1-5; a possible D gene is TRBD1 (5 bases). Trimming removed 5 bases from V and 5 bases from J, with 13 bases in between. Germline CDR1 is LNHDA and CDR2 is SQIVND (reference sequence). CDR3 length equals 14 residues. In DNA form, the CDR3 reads TGTGCCAGTAGTGGGACGGGCGGGCATCAGCCCCAGCATTTT. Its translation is CASSGTGGHQPQHF.

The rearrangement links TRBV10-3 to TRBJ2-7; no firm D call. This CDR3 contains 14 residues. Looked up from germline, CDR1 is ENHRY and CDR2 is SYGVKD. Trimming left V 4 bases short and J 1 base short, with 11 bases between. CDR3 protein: CAISVRDGSYEQYF. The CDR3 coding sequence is TGTGCCATCAGTGTACGCGACGGATCCTACGAGCAGTACTTC.

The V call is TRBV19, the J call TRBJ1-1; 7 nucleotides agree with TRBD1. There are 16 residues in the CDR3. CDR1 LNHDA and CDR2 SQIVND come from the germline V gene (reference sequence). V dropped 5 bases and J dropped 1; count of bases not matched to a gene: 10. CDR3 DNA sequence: TGTGCCAGTAGTCACCGACCACAGGGGACGAACACTGAAGCTTTCTTT. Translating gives CASSHRPQGTNTEAFF.

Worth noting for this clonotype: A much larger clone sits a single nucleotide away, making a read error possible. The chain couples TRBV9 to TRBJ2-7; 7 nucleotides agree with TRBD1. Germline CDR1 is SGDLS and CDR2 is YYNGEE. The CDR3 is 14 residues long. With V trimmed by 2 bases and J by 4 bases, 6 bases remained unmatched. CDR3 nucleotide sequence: TGTGCCAGCAGCGTCGGGACAGAGGGATACGAGCAGTACTTC. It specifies CASSVGTEGYEQYF.

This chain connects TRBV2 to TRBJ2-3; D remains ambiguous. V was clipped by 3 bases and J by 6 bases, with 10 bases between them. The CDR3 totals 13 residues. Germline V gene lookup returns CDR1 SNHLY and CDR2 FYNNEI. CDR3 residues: CASSDGPHDTQYF. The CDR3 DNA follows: TGTGCCAGCAGTGACGGCCCTCACGATACGCAGTATTTT.

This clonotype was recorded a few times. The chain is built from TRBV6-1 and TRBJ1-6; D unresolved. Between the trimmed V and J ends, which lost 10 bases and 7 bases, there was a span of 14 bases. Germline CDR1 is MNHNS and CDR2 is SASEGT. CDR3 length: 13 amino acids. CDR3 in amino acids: CAITELGNSPLHF. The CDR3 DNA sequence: TGTGCCATAACGGAACTGGGAAATTCACCCCTCCACTTT.

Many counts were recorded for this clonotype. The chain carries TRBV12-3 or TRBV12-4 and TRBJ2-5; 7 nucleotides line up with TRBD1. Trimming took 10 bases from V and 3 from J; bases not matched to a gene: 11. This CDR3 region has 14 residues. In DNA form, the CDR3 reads TGTGCCATCGCCGTAGGGGGCCTGGAAGAGACCCAGTACTTC. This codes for CAIAVGGLEETQYF.

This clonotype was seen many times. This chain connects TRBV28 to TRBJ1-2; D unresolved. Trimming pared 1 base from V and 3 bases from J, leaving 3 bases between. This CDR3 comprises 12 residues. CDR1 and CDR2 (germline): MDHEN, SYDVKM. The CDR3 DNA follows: TGTGCCAGCAGTTTATTGGACTATGGCTACACCTTC. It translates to CASSLLDYGYTF.

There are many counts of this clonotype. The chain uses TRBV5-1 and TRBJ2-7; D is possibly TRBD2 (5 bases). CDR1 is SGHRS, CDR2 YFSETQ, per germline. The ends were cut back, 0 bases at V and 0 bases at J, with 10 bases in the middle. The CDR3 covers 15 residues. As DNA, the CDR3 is TGCGCCAGCAGCTTGGCCTCGGGGATCTCCTACGAGCAGTACTTC. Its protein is CASSLASGISYEQYF.

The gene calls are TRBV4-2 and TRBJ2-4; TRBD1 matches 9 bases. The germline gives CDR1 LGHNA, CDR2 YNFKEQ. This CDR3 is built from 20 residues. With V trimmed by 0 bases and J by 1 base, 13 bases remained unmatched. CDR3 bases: TGTGCCAGCAGCCAAGATGCGCGGCCCGGGACAGGGTCGGCCAAAAACATTCAGTACTTC. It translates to CASSQDARPGTGSAKNIQYF.